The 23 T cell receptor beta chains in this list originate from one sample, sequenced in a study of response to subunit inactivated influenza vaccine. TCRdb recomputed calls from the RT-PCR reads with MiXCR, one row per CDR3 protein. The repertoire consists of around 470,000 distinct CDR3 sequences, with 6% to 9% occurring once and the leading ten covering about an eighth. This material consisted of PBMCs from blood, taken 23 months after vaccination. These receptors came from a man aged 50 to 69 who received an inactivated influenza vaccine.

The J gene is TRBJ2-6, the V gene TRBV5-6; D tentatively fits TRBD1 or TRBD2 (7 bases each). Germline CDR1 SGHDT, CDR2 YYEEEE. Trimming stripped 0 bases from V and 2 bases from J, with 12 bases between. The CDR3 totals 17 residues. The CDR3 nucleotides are TGTGCCAGCAGCTTGGCAGCAGGGGGGGCTGGGGCCAACGTCCTGACTTTC. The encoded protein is CASSLAAGGAGANVLTF.

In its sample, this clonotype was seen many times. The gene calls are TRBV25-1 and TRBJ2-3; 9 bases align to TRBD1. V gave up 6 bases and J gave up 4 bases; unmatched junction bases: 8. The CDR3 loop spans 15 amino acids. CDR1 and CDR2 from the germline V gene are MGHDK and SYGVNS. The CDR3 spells CASRDGQGFADTQYF. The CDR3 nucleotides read TGTGCCAGCAGAGATGGACAGGGGTTTGCAGATACGCAGTATTTT.

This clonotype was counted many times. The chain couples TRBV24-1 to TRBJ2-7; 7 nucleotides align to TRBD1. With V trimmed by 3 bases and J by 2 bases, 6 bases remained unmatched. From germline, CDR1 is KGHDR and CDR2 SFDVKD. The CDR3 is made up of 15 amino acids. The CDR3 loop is CATSDPSTGAYEQYF. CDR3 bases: TGTGCCACCAGTGATCCGTCCACAGGGGCCTACGAGCAGTACTTC.

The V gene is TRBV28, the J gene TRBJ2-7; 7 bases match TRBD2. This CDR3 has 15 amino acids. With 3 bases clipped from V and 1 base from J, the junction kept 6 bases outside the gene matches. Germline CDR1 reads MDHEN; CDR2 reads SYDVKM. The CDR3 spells CASSFSSGFSYEQYF. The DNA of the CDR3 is TGTGCCAGCAGTTTCTCTAGCGGATTTTCCTACGAGCAGTACTTC.

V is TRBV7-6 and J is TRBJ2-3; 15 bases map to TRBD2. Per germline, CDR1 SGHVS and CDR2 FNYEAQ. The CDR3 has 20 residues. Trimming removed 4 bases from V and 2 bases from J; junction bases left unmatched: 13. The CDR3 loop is CASSSRSGTSGRYYTDTQYF. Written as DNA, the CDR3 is TGTGCCAGCAGCTCCCGTTCCGGGACTAGCGGGAGGTATTACACAGATACGCAGTATTTT.

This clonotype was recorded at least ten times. CDR3 DNA sequence: TGTGCCAGTAGTCCGACAGGGGCAAATGGCTACACCTTC. It translates to CASSPTGANGYTF. V gene TRBV19 combines with J gene TRBJ1-2, with 8 bases matching TRBD1. CDR1 LNHDA and CDR2 SQIVND come from the germline V gene (reference sequence). This CDR3 is 13 amino acids long. Unmatched junction bases numbered 5, after V lost 5 bases and J lost 6 bases.

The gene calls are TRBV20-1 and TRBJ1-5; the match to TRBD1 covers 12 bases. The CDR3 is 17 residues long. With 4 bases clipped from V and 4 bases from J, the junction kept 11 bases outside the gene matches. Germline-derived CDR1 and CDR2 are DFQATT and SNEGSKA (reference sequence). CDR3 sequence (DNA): TGCAGTGCTATCAATGCCGGGACAGGGGGCGGTAATCAGCCCCAGCATTTT. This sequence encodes CSAINAGTGGGNQPQHF.

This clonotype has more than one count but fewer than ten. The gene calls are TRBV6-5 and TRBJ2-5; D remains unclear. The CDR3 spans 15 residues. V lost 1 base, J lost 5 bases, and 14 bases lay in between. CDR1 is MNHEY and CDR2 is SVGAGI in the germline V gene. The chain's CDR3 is CASSYWTTRRETQYF. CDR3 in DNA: TGTGCCAGCAGTTACTGGACGACCCGGCGGGAGACCCAGTACTTC.

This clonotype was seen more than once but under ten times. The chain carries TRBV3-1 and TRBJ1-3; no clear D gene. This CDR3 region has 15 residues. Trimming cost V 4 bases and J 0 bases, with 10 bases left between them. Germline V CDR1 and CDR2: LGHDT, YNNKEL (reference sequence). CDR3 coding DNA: TGTGCCAGCAGCCGGACTCACAGCTCTGGAAACACCATATATTTT. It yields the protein CASSRTHSSGNTIYF.

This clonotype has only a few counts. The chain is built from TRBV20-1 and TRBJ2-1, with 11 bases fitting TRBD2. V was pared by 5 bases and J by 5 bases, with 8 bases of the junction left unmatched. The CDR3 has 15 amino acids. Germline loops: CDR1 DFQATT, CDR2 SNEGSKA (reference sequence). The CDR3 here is CSAEGGTSGHNEQFF. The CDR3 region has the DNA TGCAGTGCTGAGGGAGGGACTAGCGGACACAATGAGCAGTTCTTC.

The CDR3 coding sequence is TGTGCCAGCAGTGACGGGACAGTCTATGGCTACACCTTC. Translation: CASSDGTVYGYTF. This sequence joins TRBV6-1 and TRBJ1-2, with 7 bases fitting TRBD1. The ends lost 3 bases at V and 4 bases at J; junction bases unmatched: 2. The CDR3 contains 13 residues. Germline lookup yields CDR1 MNHNS and CDR2 SASEGT.

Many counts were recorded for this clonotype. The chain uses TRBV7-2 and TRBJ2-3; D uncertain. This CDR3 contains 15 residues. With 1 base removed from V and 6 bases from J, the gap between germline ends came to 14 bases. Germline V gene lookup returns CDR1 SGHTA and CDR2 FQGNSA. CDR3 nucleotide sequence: TGTGCCAGCAGCTTAGTGCGAGAAATATGGGATACGCAGTATTTT. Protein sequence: CASSLVREIWDTQYF.

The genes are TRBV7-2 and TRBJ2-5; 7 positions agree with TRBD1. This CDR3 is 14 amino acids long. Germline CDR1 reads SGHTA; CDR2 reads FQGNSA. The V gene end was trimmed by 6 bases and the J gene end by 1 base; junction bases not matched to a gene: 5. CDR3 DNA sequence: TGTGCCAGCAGACAGACAGGGCGCCAAGAGACCCAGTACTTC. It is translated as CASRQTGRQETQYF. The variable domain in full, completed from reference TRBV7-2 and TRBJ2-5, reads GAGVSQSPSNKVTEKGKDVELRCDPISGHTALYWYRQSLGQGLEFLIYFQGNSAPDKSGLPSDRFSAERTGGSVSTLTIQRTQQEDSAVYLCASRQTGRQETQYFGPGTRLLVL.

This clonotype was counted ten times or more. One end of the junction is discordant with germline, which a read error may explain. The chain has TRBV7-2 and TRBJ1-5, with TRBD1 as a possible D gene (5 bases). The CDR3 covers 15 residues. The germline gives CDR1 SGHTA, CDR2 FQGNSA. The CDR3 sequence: CASSLGQGSNQPQHF. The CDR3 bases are TGTGCCAGCAGTTTAGGTCAGGGAAGCAATCAGCCCCAGCATTTT.

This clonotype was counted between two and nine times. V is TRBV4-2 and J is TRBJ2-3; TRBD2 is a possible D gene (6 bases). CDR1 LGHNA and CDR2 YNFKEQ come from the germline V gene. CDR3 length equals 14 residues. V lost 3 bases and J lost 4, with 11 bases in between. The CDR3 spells CASSHLGGADTQYF. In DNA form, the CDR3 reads TGTGCCAGCAGCCACCTCGGGGGTGCAGATACGCAGTATTTT.

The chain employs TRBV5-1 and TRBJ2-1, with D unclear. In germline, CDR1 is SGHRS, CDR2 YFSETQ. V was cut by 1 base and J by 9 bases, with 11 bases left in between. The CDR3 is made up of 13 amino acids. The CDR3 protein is CASSLPGVGEQFF. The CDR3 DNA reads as TGCGCCAGCAGCTTGCCTGGGGTGGGTGAGCAGTTCTTC.

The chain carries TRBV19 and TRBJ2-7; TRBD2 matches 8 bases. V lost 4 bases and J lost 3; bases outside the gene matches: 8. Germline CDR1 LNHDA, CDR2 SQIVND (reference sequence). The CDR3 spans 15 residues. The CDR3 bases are TGTGCCAGTAGTAACTACATAGCGGGGATCTACGAGCAGTACTTC. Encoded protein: CASSNYIAGIYEQYF.

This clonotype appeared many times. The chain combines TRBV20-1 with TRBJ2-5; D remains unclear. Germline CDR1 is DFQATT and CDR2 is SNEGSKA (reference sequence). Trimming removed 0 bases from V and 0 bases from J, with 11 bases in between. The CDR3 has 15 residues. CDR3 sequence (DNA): TGCAGTGCTAGAGATTGGAGAAATAACCAAGAGACCCAGTACTTC. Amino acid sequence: CSARDWRNNQETQYF.

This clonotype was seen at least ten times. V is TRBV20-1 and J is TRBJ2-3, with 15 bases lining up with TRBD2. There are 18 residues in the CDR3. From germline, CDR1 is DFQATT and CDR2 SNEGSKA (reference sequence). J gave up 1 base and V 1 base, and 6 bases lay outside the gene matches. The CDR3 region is CSARGLGLAGGGTDTQYF. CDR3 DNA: TGCAGTGCTAGAGGTCTAGGACTAGCGGGGGGGGGCACAGATACGCAGTATTTT.

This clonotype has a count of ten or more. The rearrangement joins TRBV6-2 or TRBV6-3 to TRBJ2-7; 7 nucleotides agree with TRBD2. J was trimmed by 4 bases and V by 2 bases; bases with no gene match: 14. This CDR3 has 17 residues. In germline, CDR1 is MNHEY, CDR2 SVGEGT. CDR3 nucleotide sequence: TGTGCCAGCAGTTACGATTACAGCGGGACGAGAAGTTACGAGCAGTACTTC. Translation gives CASSYDYSGTRSYEQYF.

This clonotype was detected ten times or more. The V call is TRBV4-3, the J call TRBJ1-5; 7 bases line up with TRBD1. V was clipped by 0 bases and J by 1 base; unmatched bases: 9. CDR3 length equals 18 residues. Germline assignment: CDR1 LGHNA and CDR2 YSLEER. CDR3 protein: CASSQDSPWGQSNQPQHF. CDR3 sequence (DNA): TGCGCCAGCAGCCAAGATTCCCCGTGGGGACAGAGCAATCAGCCCCAGCATTTT.

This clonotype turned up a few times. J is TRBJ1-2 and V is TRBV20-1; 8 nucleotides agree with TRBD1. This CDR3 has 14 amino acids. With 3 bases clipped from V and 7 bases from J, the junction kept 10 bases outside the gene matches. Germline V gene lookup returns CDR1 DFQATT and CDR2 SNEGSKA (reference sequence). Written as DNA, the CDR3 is TGCAGTGCTAGTGCCGGACAGGGAATTAGTGGCTACACCTTC. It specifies CSASAGQGISGYTF.

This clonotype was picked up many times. This chain's CDR3 is CASSSRVWVSPLHF. The CDR3 DNA reads TGTGCCAGCAGTTCCAGGGTGTGGGTTTCACCCCTCCACTTT. The J gene is TRBJ1-6, the V gene TRBV27; weak D call: TRBD1 (5 bases). V lost 4 bases and J lost 9, with 13 bases in between. This CDR3 has 14 residues. Germline assignment: CDR1 MNHEY and CDR2 SMNVEV (reference sequence).